These 32 T cell receptor beta chains came from one sample sequenced in a study of shared clonotypes between healthy human individuals. Positive CCR7 selection of CD45RO-negative cells yielded the naive CD8 cells, and terminally differentiated effector memory CD45RA+ cells were excluded. The assay was immunoSEQ multiplex PCR, and TCRdb's table has in-frame clones only and misses some. The repertoire holds about 750,000 clones, with 85% to 95% as singletons. Input material: naive CD8+ T cells sorted from blood. The receptors stem from a man aged 25 to 40 in good health.

The chain uses TRBV7-2 and TRBJ2-1; TRBD2 might be the D (6 bases). Deletions cut 8 bases from V and 7 bases from J, with 15 bases between. Germline V gives CDR1 SGHTA, CDR2 FQGNSA. This CDR3 contains 13 residues. CDR3 DNA: TGTGCCAGCGCTATGGGCGGGGTGAATGAGCAGTTCTTC. Protein product: CASAMGGVNEQFF.

A few counts support this clone. The chain has TRBV4-1 and TRBJ2-1; D possibly corresponds to TRBD2 (6 bases). The V gene's germline CDR1 is MGHRA and CDR2 YSYEKL. This CDR3 is 18 amino acids long. V shed 0 bases and J shed 6 bases, with 21 bases lying between them. CDR3 sequence (DNA): TGCGCCAGCAGCCAAGAAGCTAGGACTACCGGATCCGCCAATGAGCAGTTCTTC. This gives the protein CASSQEARTTGSANEQFF.

A note on this clone: Mismatch with germline at one junction end may stem from a read error. This chain joins TRBV11-2 and TRBJ2-2, with unresolved D. The CDR3 is made up of 12 amino acids. Germline V lookup: CDR1 SGHAT, CDR2 FQNNGV. The CDR3 DNA reads TGTGCCAACAGCTTAGCCGGGGGGGAGCTGTTTTTT. The encoded protein is CANSLAGGELFF.

The V gene is TRBV7-2, the J gene TRBJ2-7; tentatively, D is TRBD1 (6 bases). Germline CDR1 SGHTA, CDR2 FQGNSA. The CDR3 runs 15 residues. Trimming pared 2 bases from V and 4 bases from J, leaving 15 bases between. The CDR3, as DNA: TGTGCCAGCAGCTTAATTGAAGGGGGAGATTACGAGCAGTACTTC. Translation: CASSLIEGGDYEQYF.

V and J are TRBV10-1 and TRBJ2-2, with 7 positions matching TRBD2. The V gene end was trimmed by 4 bases and the J gene end by 1 base; junction bases not matched to a gene: 3. The CDR3 length is 15 residues. The germline gives CDR1 WNHNN, CDR2 SYGVQD (reference sequence). Here the CDR3 DNA reads TGCGCCAGCAGTGCCAGCGGGATGAACACCGGGGAGCTGTTTTTT. It encodes CASSASGMNTGELFF.

The chain links TRBV6-1 to TRBJ1-4, with 10 bases fitting TRBD1. J gave up 1 base and V 4 bases, and 3 bases lay outside the gene matches. The length of the CDR3 is 16 residues. Germline V lookup: CDR1 MNHNS, CDR2 SASEGT. The CDR3 DNA follows: TGTGCCAGCAGTGCGGGGACAGGGGTAACTAATGAAAAACTGTTTTTT. Translated: CASSAGTGVTNEKLFF.

The V call is TRBV4-3, the J call TRBJ2-1, with 7 bases fitting TRBD1. CDR3 length equals 15 residues. The germline V gene has CDR1 LGHNA and CDR2 YSLEER. V was clipped by 1 base and J by 0 bases; unmatched bases: 0. DNA for the CDR3: TGCGCCAGCAGCCAAGGGGACAGCTCCTACAATGAGCAGTTCTTC. Its protein product is CASSQGDSSYNEQFF.

This clone was found a few times. This rearrangement joins TRBV6-5 to TRBJ2-7; D may be TRBD1 (5 bases). Germline V CDR1 and CDR2: MNHEY, SVGAGI. V lost 10 bases to trimming and J lost 1 base, with 11 bases between them. CDR3 length equals 12 residues. CDR3 coding DNA: TGTGCCATCAGGGATCTATCCTACGAGCAGTACTTC. Encoded protein: CAIRDLSYEQYF.

The chain combines TRBV15 with TRBJ2-7; unclear D gene. This CDR3 spans 12 amino acids. Germline V lookup: CDR1 LNHNV, CDR2 YYDKDF (reference sequence). Trimming took off 5 bases at V and 2 bases at J, with 7 bases between the two ends. The CDR3 protein is CATSARPYEQYF. The CDR3 DNA is TGTGCCACCAGCGCCCGTCCCTACGAGCAGTACTTC.

A word on this clone: This specimen includes other DNA sequences encoding the same CDR3. V is TRBV28 and J is TRBJ2-1; 8 bases are shared with TRBD2. This CDR3 spans 15 amino acids. From germline, CDR1 is MDHEN and CDR2 SYDVKM. J gave up 3 bases and V 2 bases, and 3 bases lay outside the gene matches. CDR3 bases: TGTGCCAGCAGTTTAAGGACTAGCAGCTACAATGAGCAGTTCTTC. Translated: CASSLRTSSYNEQFF.

The chain employs TRBV11-2 and TRBJ2-2; TRBD1 is a possible D gene (5 bases). Trimming cost V 4 bases and J 5 bases, with 11 bases left between them. The CDR3 is 14 residues long. In germline, CDR1 is SGHAT, CDR2 FQNNGV. The CDR3: CASSSTRTTGELFF. In nucleotides, the CDR3 is TGTGCCAGCAGCTCAACCAGGACAACCGGGGAGCTGTTTTTT.

This clone was seen a single time. The V call is TRBV5-1, the J call TRBJ2-1; D not resolved. CDR1 is SGHRS and CDR2 is YFSETQ in the germline V gene. The CDR3 contains 13 residues. Trimming shortened V by 4 bases and J by 0 bases, and 5 bases separated the two germline ends. The CDR3 loop is CASSASSYNEQFF. The CDR3 DNA sequence: TGCGCCAGCAGCGCCAGCTCCTACAATGAGCAGTTCTTC.

For this clone: Other DNA sequences in the sample encode the same CDR3. The chain couples TRBV19 to TRBJ2-1, with TRBD2 matching over 13 bases. This CDR3 contains 15 residues. Trimming took 3 bases from V and 6 from J; bases not matched to a gene: 2. Germline V CDR1 and CDR2: LNHDA, SQIVND (reference sequence). The CDR3 reads CASSIGLAGVNEQFF. The CDR3 DNA sequence: TGTGCCAGTAGTATTGGACTAGCGGGAGTCAATGAGCAGTTCTTC.

This chain uses TRBV28 with TRBJ2-7; 9 nucleotides align to TRBD2. Per germline, CDR1 MDHEN and CDR2 SYDVKM. The CDR3 extends over 21 amino acids. The ends lost 4 bases at V and 9 bases at J; junction bases unmatched: 31. CDR3 nucleotides: TGTGCCAGCAGTTCCCCCTCCCCTAGCCTAGCGGGAAATCTTCCCCCTACGACGCAGTACTTC. The encoded protein is CASSSPSPSLAGNLPPTTQYF.

Comments on this clone: Distinct nucleotide sequences in the sample also encode this CDR3. This chain links TRBV9 with TRBJ2-3; tentatively, D is TRBD1 (6 bases). This CDR3 has 14 amino acids. Germline assignment: CDR1 SGDLS and CDR2 YYNGEE. V shed 0 bases and J shed 1 base, with 6 bases lying between them. CDR3 loop: CASSVGQGTDTQYF. CDR3 DNA sequence: TGTGCCAGCAGCGTAGGACAGGGCACAGATACGCAGTATTTT.

This chain uses TRBV9 with TRBJ1-1; D call uncertain. The CDR3 has 14 amino acids. The germline gives CDR1 SGDLS, CDR2 YYNGEE. Trimming stripped 0 bases from V and 3 bases from J, with 9 bases between. CDR3 DNA sequence: TGTGCCAGCAGCGTAGTCGGGGTGGACACTGAAGCTTTCTTT. Protein product: CASSVVGVDTEAFF.

The CDR3 nucleotides read TGTGCCAGCAGCTCGGGATCAGGGGGATATAGCTCCTACGAGCAGTACTTC. Translation gives CASSSGSGGYSSYEQYF. This rearrangement joins TRBV5-5 to TRBJ2-7; 7 bases line up with TRBD1. V gave up 3 bases and J gave up 0 bases; unmatched junction bases: 12. From germline, CDR1 is SGHKS and CDR2 YYEKEE (reference sequence). The CDR3 has 17 amino acids.

The J gene is TRBJ1-1, the V gene TRBV28; TRBD1 agrees at 7 bases. The junction had 10 bases not matched to a gene; V was cut back by 4 bases and J by 5 bases. Per the germline V gene, CDR1 is MDHEN and CDR2 is SYDVKM. This CDR3 comprises 15 residues. The chain's CDR3 is CASSSRTGAFTEAFF. The CDR3 DNA reads as TGTGCCAGCAGTTCTCGGACAGGAGCGTTTACTGAAGCTTTCTTT.

J is TRBJ2-7 and V is TRBV5-4, with TRBD1 matching 10 bases. The germline gives CDR1 SGHNT, CDR2 YYREEE (reference sequence). The CDR3 has 14 amino acids. J was trimmed by 2 bases and V by 3 bases; bases with no gene match: 2. CDR3 nucleotides: TGTGCCAGCAGCTGGGGACAGGGGACCTACGAGCAGTACTTC. Translating gives CASSWGQGTYEQYF.

The CDR3 sequence is CASSHKLGDGTGELFF. As DNA, the CDR3 is TGTGCCAGCAGCCATAAGTTAGGGGATGGCACCGGGGAGCTGTTTTTT. The chain employs TRBV7-9 and TRBJ2-2, with a tentative D call TRBD1 (5 bases). The CDR3 is made up of 16 amino acids. The V end was cut by 5 bases, the J end by 4 bases, with 17 bases between. CDR1 and CDR2 (germline): SEHNR, FQNEAQ (reference sequence).

The rearrangement uses TRBV30 and TRBJ2-1, with a weak D call TRBD2 (5 bases). V gave up 3 bases and J gave up 7 bases, with 13 bases separating them. The V gene's germline CDR1 is GTSNPN and CDR2 SVGIG (reference sequence). CDR3 length equals 13 residues. In DNA form, the CDR3 reads TGTGCCTGGAGCGGACTCCACGGGAATGAGCAGTTCTTC. Translating gives CAWSGLHGNEQFF.

The CDR3 loop is CASSQERTGHGYTF. CDR3 nucleotide sequence: TGCGCCAGCAGCCAAGAGAGGACAGGGCATGGCTACACCTTC. V is TRBV4-1 and J is TRBJ1-2; 8 bases fit TRBD1. V was clipped by 0 bases and J by 6 bases; unmatched bases: 3. CDR1 is MGHRA and CDR2 is YSYEKL in the germline V gene. This CDR3 region has 14 residues.

This chain links TRBV18 with TRBJ2-1; D tentatively reads TRBD1 or TRBD2 (5 bases each). Germline CDR1 is KGHSH and CDR2 is LQKENI. Trimming shortened V by 3 bases and J by 0 bases, and 15 bases separated the two germline ends. The CDR3 totals 17 residues. The CDR3 coding sequence is TGTGCCAGCTCACCTCCGGGGCCGCTTAGCTCCTACAATGAGCAGTTCTTC. It yields the protein CASSPPGPLSSYNEQFF.

The chain couples TRBV29-1 to TRBJ2-7, with D unclear. Germline values: CDR1 SQVTM, CDR2 ANQGSEA. Trimming took 1 base from V and 5 from J, leaving 15 bases between them. The CDR3 is 14 amino acids. CDR3 bases: TGCAGCGTTGAAGGCATAGGGCGACCTAACGAGCAGTACTTC. Translated, it gives CSVEGIGRPNEQYF.

The rearrangement links TRBV7-9 to TRBJ2-5; TRBD1 matches at 7 bases. V gave up 4 bases and J gave up 5 bases; unmatched junction bases: 16. Germline V CDR1 and CDR2: SEHNR, FQNEAQ (reference sequence). CDR3 length: 17 residues. The CDR3: CASSSSRTGTKWETQYF. The CDR3 DNA follows: TGTGCCAGCAGCTCCTCAAGGACAGGAACCAAATGGGAGACCCAGTACTTC. The variable domain in full, completed from reference TRBV7-9 and TRBJ2-5, reads DTGVSQNPRHKITKRGQNVTFRCDPISEHNRLYWYRQTLGQGPEFLTYFQNEAQLEKSRLLSDRFSAERPKGSFSTLEIQRTEQGDSAMYLCASSSSRTGTKWETQYFGPGTRLLVL.

About this clone: Other DNA sequences in the sample encode the same CDR3. The CDR3 loop reads CASSFGGSSYNEQFF. CDR3 DNA: TGTGCCAGCAGTTTCGGCGGCAGCTCCTACAATGAGCAGTTCTTC. The chain couples TRBV27 to TRBJ2-1; D ambiguous. Trimming removed 3 bases from V and 0 bases from J, with 9 bases in between. CDR3 size: 15 residues. The V gene's germline CDR1 is MNHEY and CDR2 SMNVEV (reference sequence).

The chain joins TRBV4-3 to TRBJ2-5, with D hard to call. Germline lookup yields CDR1 LGHNA and CDR2 YSLEER. Trimming left V 0 bases short and J 2 bases short, with 13 bases between. The CDR3 consists of 16 residues. CDR3 residues: CASSQDRYKQQETQYF. Written as DNA, the CDR3 is TGCGCCAGCAGCCAAGATCGTTACAAGCAACAAGAGACCCAGTACTTC.

The chain couples TRBV2 to TRBJ2-7; 8 nucleotides match TRBD1. The CDR3 is made up of 16 amino acids. Germline V gives CDR1 SNHLY, CDR2 FYNNEI. V shed 4 bases and J 4 bases; nucleotides not matched to a gene: 12. The CDR3 DNA reads TGTGCCAGCAGTGCTACACAGGGGGTAATCCATTACGAGCAGTACTTC. The encoded protein is CASSATQGVIHYEQYF.

The V and J genes are TRBV4-2 and TRBJ2-1; a weak D match, TRBD2 (6 bases). Germline values: CDR1 LGHNA, CDR2 YNFKEQ. CDR3 length equals 16 residues. Trimming pared 4 bases from V and 3 bases from J, leaving 16 bases between. CDR3 nucleotides: TGTGCCAGCAGCCCTTCGACAGCGGGTCTCTACAATGAGCAGTTCTTC. This sequence encodes CASSPSTAGLYNEQFF.

The chain joins TRBV7-9 to TRBJ2-7, with a tentative D call TRBD2 (6 bases). Trimming took off 4 bases at V and 0 bases at J, with 13 bases between the two ends. The CDR3 has 15 amino acids. Germline-derived CDR1 and CDR2 are SEHNR and FQNEAQ (reference sequence). CDR3 coding DNA: TGTGCCAGCAGCTCCAGAGCGGGTCCCTCCTACGAGCAGTACTTC. As protein: CASSSRAGPSYEQYF.

A remark on this clone: One junction end does not reproduce the germline sequence, and a read error may be involved. The chain employs TRBV7-7 and TRBJ2-2; 7 bases fit TRBD1. Germline CDR1 and CDR2: SSHAT and FNYEAQ (reference sequence). The CDR3 is made up of 14 amino acids. CDR3 nucleotide sequence: TGTGCTAGCAGCCGGGACAGATCCACCGGGGAGCTGTTTTTT. Amino acids: CASSRDRSTGELFF.

The genes are TRBV19 and TRBJ2-3; a weak D match, TRBD1 (7 bases). V lost 4 bases, J lost 4 bases, and 15 bases lay in between. The CDR3 is 15 amino acids. Germline CDR1 and CDR2: LNHDA and SQIVND (reference sequence). Here the CDR3 reads CASSKGPGGPDTQYF. CDR3 nucleotides: TGTGCCAGTAGTAAGGGTCCAGGGGGGCCAGATACGCAGTATTTT.